A single T cell receptor (beta chain) is shown here with its context. Antigen: not known. Produced via immunoSEQ multiplex PCR; TCRdb's table is partial and in-frame only. The sample has about 350,000 clones, about 91% seen once; the top ten hold around 4.2%. The sample comes from a study of Ad26.COV2.S vaccination and SARS-CoV-2 variants. General study findings and limits: Recipients given vaccine exceeded placebo recipients in spike-specific TCR breadth. Researchers cautioned that TCR breadth and depth analyses may have underestimated total T cell responses. Vaccine recipients and placebo recipients showed similar non-spike TCR breadth. Substantial breadth in spike-specific CD8+ and CD4+ T cell responses was reportedly seen after vaccination.

The CDR3 has 14 amino acids. Germline CDR1 WNHNN, CDR2 SYGVQD (reference sequence). V dropped 4 bases and J dropped 1 base, with 10 bases sitting between them. The TCR originated in a human donor who had recovered from COVID-19. Material: peripheral blood, obtained after recovery from COVID-19. The chain joins TRBV10-1 to TRBJ2-5; D unresolved. CDR3 DNA sequence: TGCGCCAGCAGTGCCGGTGGTCCCCAAGAGACCCAGTACTTC. Residues: CASSAGGPQETQYF.